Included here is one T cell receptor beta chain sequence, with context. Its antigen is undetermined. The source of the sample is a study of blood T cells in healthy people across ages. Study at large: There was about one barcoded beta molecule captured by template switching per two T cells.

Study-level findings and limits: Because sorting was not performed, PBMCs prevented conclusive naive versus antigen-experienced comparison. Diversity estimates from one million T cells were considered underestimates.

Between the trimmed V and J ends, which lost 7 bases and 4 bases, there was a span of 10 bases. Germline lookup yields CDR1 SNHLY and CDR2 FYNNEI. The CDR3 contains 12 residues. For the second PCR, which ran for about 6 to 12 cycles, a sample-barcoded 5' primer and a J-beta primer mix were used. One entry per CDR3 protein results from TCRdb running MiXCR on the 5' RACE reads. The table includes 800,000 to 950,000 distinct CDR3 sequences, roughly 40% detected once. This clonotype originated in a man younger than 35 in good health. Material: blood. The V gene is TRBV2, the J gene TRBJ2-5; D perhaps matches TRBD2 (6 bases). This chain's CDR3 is CASTMEGETQYF. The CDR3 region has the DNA TGTGCCAGCACGATGGAGGGAGAGACCCAGTACTTC. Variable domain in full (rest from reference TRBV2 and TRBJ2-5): EPEVTQTPSHQVTQMGQEVILRCVPISNHLYFYWYRQILGQKVEFLVSFYNNEISEKSEIFDDQFSVERPDGSNFTLKIRSTKLEDSAMYFCASTMEGETQYFGPGTRLLVL.